These 3 T cell receptor beta chains share one sample of origin, sequenced in a study of blood T cell repertoires in COVID-19. Here immunoSEQ multiplex PCR was the method, and the copy in TCRdb shows in-frame clones only, minus some. Of under 250,000 clones in the sample, around 81% were seen once. The sequenced material came from peripheral blood. The receptors stem from an older woman with active or convalescent COVID-19.

The chain employs TRBV7-2 and TRBJ2-7; 10 bases match TRBD1. The germline CDR1 and CDR2 sequences are SGHTA and FQGNSA. There are 13 residues in the CDR3. V shed 5 bases, J shed 7 bases, and the junction held 5 bases outside the gene matches. CDR3 in DNA: TGTGCCAGCAGCGTCCGGACAGGGGGTGAGCAGTACGTC. It yields the protein CASSVRTGGEQYV.

CDR3 nucleotides: TGCGCCAGCAGCTACAGACTAGCGGGAGATTACGGGGAGCTGTTTTTT. Translated, it gives CASSYRLAGDYGELFF. The gene calls are TRBV4-1 and TRBJ2-2, with 12 positions matching TRBD2. The V and J ends lost 5 bases and 7 bases, in that order; junction bases with no gene match: 8. The CDR3 is 16 residues long. Germline V gene data show CDR1 as MGHRA and CDR2 as YSYEKL.

This clone was observed a single time. J is TRBJ1-2 and V is TRBV29-1; 9 bases are shared with TRBD1. Per the germline V gene, CDR1 is SQVTM and CDR2 is ANQGSEA. The ends lost 4 bases at V and 3 bases at J; junction bases unmatched: 6. The CDR3 has 14 residues. The CDR3 DNA sequence: TGCAGCGTTGCTCGGACAGGGGTCGACTATGGCTACACCTTC. Protein product: CSVARTGVDYGYTF.